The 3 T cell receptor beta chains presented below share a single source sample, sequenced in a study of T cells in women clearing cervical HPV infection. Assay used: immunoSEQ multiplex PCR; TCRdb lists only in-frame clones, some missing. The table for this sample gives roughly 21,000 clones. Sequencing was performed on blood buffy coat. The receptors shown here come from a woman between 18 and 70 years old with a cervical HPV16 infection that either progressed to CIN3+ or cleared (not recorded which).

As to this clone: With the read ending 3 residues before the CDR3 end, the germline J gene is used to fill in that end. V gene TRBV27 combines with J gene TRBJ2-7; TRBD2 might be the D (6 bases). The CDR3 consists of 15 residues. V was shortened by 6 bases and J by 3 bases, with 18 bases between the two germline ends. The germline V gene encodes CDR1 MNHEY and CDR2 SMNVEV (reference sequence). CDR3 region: CASSLDSSGVYEQYF. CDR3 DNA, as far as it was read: TGTGCCAGCAGCCTGGACTCCTCGGGAGTCTACGAG.

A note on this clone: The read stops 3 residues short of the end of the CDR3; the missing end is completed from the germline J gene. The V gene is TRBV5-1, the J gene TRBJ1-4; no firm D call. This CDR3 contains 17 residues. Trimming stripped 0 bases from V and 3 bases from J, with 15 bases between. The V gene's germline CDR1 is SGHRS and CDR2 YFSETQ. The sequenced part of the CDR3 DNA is TGCGCCAGCAGCTTGGACCCGGCGGGTTTCGCTAATGAAAAA. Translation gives CASSLDPAGFANEK. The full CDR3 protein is CASSLDPAGFANEKLFF.

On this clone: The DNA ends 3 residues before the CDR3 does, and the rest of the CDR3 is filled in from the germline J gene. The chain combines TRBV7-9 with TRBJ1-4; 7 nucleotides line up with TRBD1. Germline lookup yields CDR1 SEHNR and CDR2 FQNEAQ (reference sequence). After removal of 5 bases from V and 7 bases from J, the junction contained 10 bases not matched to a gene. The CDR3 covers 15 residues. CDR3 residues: CASSPRQGWSEKLFF. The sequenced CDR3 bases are TGTGCCAGCAGCCCGCGACAGGGATGGAGTGAAAAA.